This T cell receptor (beta chain) stems from a study of PD-1 blockade in mismatch repair-deficient tumors. Looked up from germline, CDR1 is SGHTA and CDR2 is FQGNSA. This CDR3 has 16 amino acids. The V segment lost 5 bases and the J segment 4 bases; nucleotides outside the gene matches: 10. Using immunoSEQ multiplex PCR, the repertoire was profiled, and TCRdb retains in-frame clones only, with some absent. This repertoire shows under 95,000 clones, roughly 80% found once; its top ten account for around 5.1%. The J gene is TRBJ2-3, the V gene TRBV7-2; TRBD2 matches 9 bases. The receptor was derived from an adult with mismatch repair-deficient cancer. The starting material was peripheral blood, obtained 44 weeks after starting pembrolizumab. CDR3 sequence (DNA): TGTGCCAGCAGCACCCAAGCGGGAGGTCCAGCAGATACGCAGTATTTT. Translation: CASSTQAGGPADTQYF.